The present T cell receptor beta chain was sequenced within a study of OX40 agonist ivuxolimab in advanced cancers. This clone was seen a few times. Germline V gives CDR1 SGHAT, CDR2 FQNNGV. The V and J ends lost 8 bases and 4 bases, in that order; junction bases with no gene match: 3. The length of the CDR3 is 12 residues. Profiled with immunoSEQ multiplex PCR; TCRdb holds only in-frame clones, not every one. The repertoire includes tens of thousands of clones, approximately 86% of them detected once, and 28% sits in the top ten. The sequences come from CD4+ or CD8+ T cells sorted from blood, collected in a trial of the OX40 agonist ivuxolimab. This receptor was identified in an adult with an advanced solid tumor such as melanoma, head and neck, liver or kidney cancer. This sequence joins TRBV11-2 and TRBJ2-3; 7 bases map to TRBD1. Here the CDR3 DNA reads TGTGCCAGCGTAGGGACAGCAGATACGCAGTATTTT. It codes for CASVGTADTQYF. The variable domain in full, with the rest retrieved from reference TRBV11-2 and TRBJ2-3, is EAGVAQSPRYKIIEKRQSVAFWCNPISGHATLYWYQQILGQGPKLLIQFQNNGVVDDSQLPKDRFSAERLKGVDSTLKIQPAKLEDSAVYLCASVGTADTQYFGPGTRLTVL.